This note documents a single T cell receptor (beta chain) sequence. Its antigen is as yet unknown. An end of the junction differs from the germline gene, which may be a read error. The use of a sample-barcoded 5' primer and a J-beta primer mix characterized a second PCR of about 7 to 12 cycles. TCRdb re-called the 5' RACE reads through MiXCR, storing one row per CDR3 protein. Here the sample spans under 1,000,000 distinct CDR3 sequences, about 37% being singletons. Germline assignment: CDR1 MNHEY and CDR2 SVGEGT. This CDR3 has 16 amino acids. The data are from a study of blood T cells in healthy people across ages. Study outcomes and limitations: When one million T cells were used, diversity estimates were thought to be underestimates. Observed TCR beta diversity per million T cells went down as age went up. This fall followed a roughly linear course with age. Naive CD4+ cell counts and diversity both ran higher in long-lived than in aged donors.

Per-sample PBMC isolation yielded at least 6.5 million cells. Sample: blood. The receptor comes from a man aged 18 to 29 in good health. The chain couples TRBV6-2 or TRBV6-3 to TRBJ2-7, with D unresolved. Here the CDR3 reads CASGYSKARNSVEQYF. The CDR3 DNA sequence: TGTGCCAGCGGTTACTCGAAGGCCAGGAACTCCGTCGAGCAGTACTTC.